This T cell receptor beta chain came from a study of Ad26.COV2.S vaccination and SARS-CoV-2 variants. Stated treatment: around 19 received Ad26.COV2.S at low or high dose, single or two shots; five or six received placebo; per-sample allocation not given. At day 63 after the first vaccine or placebo injection, samples were drawn. Its platform was an Ad26 vector, and its expressed antigen was Wuhan-strain SARS-CoV-2 spike. TCRdb's table, derived via immunoSEQ multiplex PCR, lists solely in-frame clones and lacks some. The profile shows around 500,000 clones, 80% to 90% of them singletons. Regarding this clone: Its antigen is still unknown.

The CDR3 covers 16 residues. Germline CDR1 MNHEY, CDR2 SVGEGT. V shed 2 bases and J shed 4 bases, with 17 bases lying between them. Study results and caveats: Post-vaccination spike-specific CD8+ and CD4+ T cell responses reportedly had substantial breadth. The TCR breadth and depth analyses may have produced an underestimate of total T cell responses.

This clonotype was obtained from a person between 18 and 65 years old who received the Ad26.COV2.S COVID-19 vaccine or a placebo. Source: peripheral blood, taken in a trial of Ad26.COV2.S vaccine versus placebo. The chain joins TRBV6-2 or TRBV6-3 to TRBJ1-2, with TRBD1 as a possible D gene (5 bases). CDR3 residues: CASSYPRRVISYGYTF. The CDR3 DNA reads TGTGCCAGCAGTTACCCCCGCAGGGTGATCAGCTATGGCTACACCTTC.